This TCR beta chain emerged from a study of identical twins. TCRdb used MiXCR to reprocess the 5' RACE reads, holding one entry per CDR3 protein. The table includes just over 500,000 distinct CDR3 sequences, 20% to 25% detected once. CDR1 and CDR2 from the germline V gene are DFQATT and SNEGSKA (reference sequence). This CDR3 is 12 amino acids long. V shed 3 bases and J shed 5 bases, with 11 bases lying between them. General study findings and limits: Fewer insertions characterized abundant cord blood beta clonotypes, whereas memory repertoires showed none.

This clonotype was seen at least ten times. No antigen is known for it. These data also featured in a second study, about T cells expressing NK-cell markers. Turning to that study: Underlying the TCR beta repertoires were sorted CD3+CD56+NKG2C+, CD3+CD56+NKG2C- and CD3+CD56-NKG2C+ T cells. In several experiments, an anti-gamma-delta TCR antibody restricted sorting to alpha-beta TCR T cells. The CD3+CD56-NKG2C+ fraction of a few donors was also led by these clonotypes.

The receptor's source is a woman aged 18 to 35 in good health. The chain combines TRBV20-1 with TRBJ2-7; no clear D gene. The sample was CD4+ T cells sorted from blood. The DNA of the CDR3 is TGCAGTGCTAGGGGGATTAACAACGAGCAGTACTTC. It codes for CSARGINNEQYF.